This TCR beta chain was identified during a study of early T cells in non-severe SARS-CoV-2 infection (TCRdb year 2021). For context, the study as a whole: Because TCR sequencing was done on bulk RNA from unsorted whole blood, the alpha and beta chains could not be paired. Study-wide conclusions, independent of this receptor: VDJdb matching was skewed toward anti-spike CD8 responses and likely underestimated virus-specific expansions by missing private and CD4 specificities.

Library preparation used 5' RACE. Reads for this sample came from a NextSeq 500. The TCR library protocol attached unique molecular identifiers to individual cDNA molecules to correct for sequencing error and PCR bias. Both TCR alpha and beta chains were sequenced, and tight co-correlation was observed between alpha and beta sequence abundances in each sample. Per the source publication's procedure: Decombinator V4 was used to perform V gene, J gene and CDR3 annotation of TCR sequences. Expanded TCRs were defined as changing significantly between any two time points under a Poisson model with p below 0.0001. TCR abundances were normalised to the total number of TCRs sequenced per sample and were expressed as counts per million. TRAV1-2 paired with TRAJ12, TRAJ20 or TRAJ33 defined MAIT TCRs, while TRAV10 paired with TRAJ18 defined iNKT TCRs. VDJdb, accessed on 1 November 2021, was searched for TCRs annotated for CMV, EBV and SARS-CoV-2, and TCRs annotated for more than one antigen were excluded. In TCRdb, the public reads were trimmed at Q25 with fastp and aligned with MiXCR, with productive beta chains retained. Identical CDR3 proteins give one entry, which carries the most common genes and DNA. The V and J calls were determined by TCRdb, not by the authors. A total of more than 55,000 distinct CDR3 sequences appear in this sample, under 15% of them only once. The ten largest account for roughly 4.5% of the sample.

V is cut by 0 bases and J by 3 bases, and the space between the germline ends is 3 bases. CDR3 length: 11 amino acids, cysteine to phenylalanine. Only CDR3 DNA remains: 33 bases, in frame from the first base. Based on the germline V gene, the CDR1 and CDR2 sequences are SQVTM and ANQGSEA. Concerning this clonotype itself: It has no known antigen specificity. It has no much larger one-base neighbor in the sample; base qualities were not kept.

Set within a cohort of healthcare workers in London, UK, this nested case-control study involved weekly PCR testing of nasopharyngeal swabs along with blood sampling. Healthcare workers were enrolled in the week of the UK lockdown, from 23 to 31 March 2020, and were followed every week for up to roughly 15 weeks. The origin of this receptor is an adult who was a healthcare worker with PCR-confirmed SARS-CoV-2 infection or an uninfected control (not recorded which). The sequencing sample was made of whole blood. The chain links TRBV29-1 with TRBJ2-7; the D gene assignment is ambiguous. In nucleotides, the sequence is TGCAGCGTTGAAGAATTCTACGAGCAGTACTTC. It is translated as CSVEEFYEQYF.